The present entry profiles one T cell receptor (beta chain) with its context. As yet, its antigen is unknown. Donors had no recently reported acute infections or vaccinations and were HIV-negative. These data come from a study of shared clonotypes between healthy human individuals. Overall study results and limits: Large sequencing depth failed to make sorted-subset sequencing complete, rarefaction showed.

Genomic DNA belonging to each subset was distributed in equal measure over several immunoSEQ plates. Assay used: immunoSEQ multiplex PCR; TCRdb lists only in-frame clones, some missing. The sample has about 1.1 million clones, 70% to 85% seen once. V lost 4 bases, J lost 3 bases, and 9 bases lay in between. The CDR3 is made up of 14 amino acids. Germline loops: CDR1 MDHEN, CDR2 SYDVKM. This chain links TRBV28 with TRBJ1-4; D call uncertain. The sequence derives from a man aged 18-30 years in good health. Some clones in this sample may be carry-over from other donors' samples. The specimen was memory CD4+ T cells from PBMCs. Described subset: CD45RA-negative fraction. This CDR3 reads CASSSRTPNEKLFF. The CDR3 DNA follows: TGTGCCAGCAGTTCGCGAACTCCTAATGAAAAACTGTTTTTT.